This T cell receptor beta chain was sequenced during a study of technical replicates of blood from a handful of donors. CDR3 size: 18 residues. TCRdb's copy holds only in-frame clones and misses some; the assay was immunoSEQ multiplex PCR. The repertoire holds 58,000 or so clones, with 86% as singletons. This clone was recorded only once. The sample comprised PBMCs. The V call is TRBV21-1, the J call TRBJ1-4; the table assigns TRBD1, which was not confirmed against the DNA. TRBV21-1 is described as a pseudogene. This TCR was recovered from a human donor in good health. Some clones in this sample may be carry-over from other donors' samples. The CDR3 sequence: CASSNSKVRTGLQEKLFF. In DNA, the CDR3 is TGTGCCAGCAGCAATAGTAAAGTGAGGACAGGATTGCAGGAAAAACTGTTTTTT.